One and the same sample provided the 10 T cell receptor beta chains below, sequenced in a study of blood T cells in healthy people across ages. It was with a sample-barcoded 5' primer and a J-beta primer mix that a second PCR of roughly 6 to 11 cycles was run. Using its own MiXCR run on the 5' RACE reads, TCRdb lists one record per CDR3 protein. The sample comprises more than 800,000 distinct CDR3 sequences, roughly 45% of which are singletons, and approximately 20% rests with the top ten. What was sequenced was blood. The receptors come from a woman aged 60-75 years in good health.

The chain carries TRBV27 and TRBJ1-4; 7 positions match TRBD1. Looked up from germline, CDR1 is MNHEY and CDR2 is SMNVEV (reference sequence). The CDR3 totals 15 residues. The V and J ends lost 6 bases and 4 bases, in that order; junction bases with no gene match: 8. The chain's CDR3 is CASSAIRQGNEKLFF. CDR3 DNA: TGTGCCAGCAGCGCCATCCGACAGGGTAATGAAAAACTGTTTTTT.

The rearrangement joins TRBV14 to TRBJ2-1; D is unclear. V dropped 3 bases and J dropped 9 bases, with 9 bases sitting between them. From germline, CDR1 is SGHDN and CDR2 FVKESK. The CDR3 runs to 12 residues. The CDR3 DNA reads as TGTGCCAGCAGCCAGTCAATAGGTGAGCAGTTCTTC. Protein sequence: CASSQSIGEQFF.

This clonotype was observed many times. The rearrangement uses TRBV29-1 and TRBJ2-7; 7 positions match TRBD2. The CDR3 has 11 residues. V was pared by 6 bases and J by 6 bases, with 5 bases of the junction left unmatched. Germline assignment: CDR1 SQVTM and CDR2 ANQGSEA. CDR3 protein: CSVKLAREQYF. For the CDR3, the DNA is TGCAGCGTAAAACTAGCGCGCGAGCAGTACTTC.

The chain couples TRBV7-8 to TRBJ2-7; 9 bases align to TRBD1. Germline CDR1 SGHVS, CDR2 FQNEAQ. V was pared by 5 bases and J by 7 bases, with 12 bases of the junction left unmatched. The CDR3 loop spans 15 amino acids. DNA of the CDR3: TGTGCCAGCAGCCAGGGGGACAGGGCTTCGTATGAGCAGTACTTC. Translated, it gives CASSQGDRASYEQYF.

The chain combines TRBV15 with TRBJ2-1, with D perhaps given as TRBD1 or TRBD2 (5 bases each). This CDR3 has 15 residues. V dropped 1 base and J dropped 5 bases, with 12 bases sitting between them. Germline CDR1 LNHNV, CDR2 YYDKDF (reference sequence). CDR3 region: CATSRARGFDNEQFF. CDR3 nucleotides: TGTGCCACCAGCAGAGCACGGGGCTTCGACAATGAGCAGTTCTTC.

The chain combines TRBV7-9 with TRBJ1-2, with a weak D call TRBD1 (5 bases). This CDR3 is built from 13 residues. Trimming removed 5 bases at V and 7 bases at J, with 14 bases between. Per germline, CDR1 SEHNR and CDR2 FQNEAQ (reference sequence). The CDR3 region is CASSPGRMSGYTF. CDR3 DNA sequence: TGTGCCAGCAGCCCGGGACGCATGAGTGGCTACACCTTC.

CDR3 region: CASSPRTGGDTQYF. CDR3 coding DNA: TGTGCCAGCAGCCCAAGGACGGGAGGAGATACGCAGTATTTT. The J gene is TRBJ2-3, the V gene TRBV7-6, with TRBD2 matching over 7 bases. The J segment lost 5 bases and the V segment lost 5 bases, leaving 7 bases of the junction unmatched. Germline V gene data show CDR1 as SGHVS and CDR2 as FNYEAQ. This CDR3 is 14 amino acids long.

V gene TRBV29-1 combines with J gene TRBJ2-5; D uncertain. CDR3 length equals 13 residues. CDR1 and CDR2 from the germline V gene are SQVTM and ANQGSEA. Between the trimmed V and J ends, which lost 0 bases and 5 bases, there was a span of 10 bases. The CDR3 protein is CSVEEGPGETQYF. The CDR3 nucleotides are TGCAGCGTTGAAGAGGGCCCCGGGGAGACCCAGTACTTC.

The V and J genes are TRBV6-5 and TRBJ2-7; D might be TRBD1 (5 bases). The germline V gene has CDR1 MNHEY and CDR2 SVGAGI. The V gene lost 1 base and the J gene lost 7 bases, with 29 bases spanning the gap. This CDR3 contains 19 residues. The CDR3 DNA reads TGTGCCAGCAGTTACTTCCCCCCGCGACGTGGCAGGGATGCTTTAGAGCAGTACTTC. The encoded protein is CASSYFPPRRGRDALEQYF.

This sequence joins TRBV12-3 or TRBV12-4 and TRBJ2-1; 9 nucleotides match TRBD2. The end of the DNA fits TRBJ2-7 better, so the J call may be wrong. The CDR3 runs to 13 residues. CDR3 DNA sequence: TGTGCCAGCACAGTAGCGGGAGCGAAGGAGCAGTACTTC. Amino acid sequence: CASTVAGAKEQYF.